Presented here are 28 T cell receptor beta chains from one specimen sequenced in a study of cytomegalovirus exposure and HLA in healthy donors. Libraries were prepared by immunoSEQ multiplex PCR; TCRdb keeps only in-frame clonotypes and omits some of them. The data contain approximately 170,000 clones, 75% to 90% of them singletons. The material sequenced was PBMCs. The receptors derive from a man between 18 and 35 years old in good health and CMV-seropositive.

The chain is built from TRBV9 and TRBJ2-7; weak D call: TRBD2 (5 bases). Trimming removed 0 bases from V and 3 bases from J, with 7 bases in between. Germline CDR1 and CDR2: SGDLS and YYNGEE. CDR3 length equals 13 residues. The CDR3 loop is CASSVEAGYEQYF. In nucleotides, the CDR3 is TGTGCCAGCAGCGTAGAGGCGGGCTACGAGCAGTACTTC.

V usage is TRBV5-1 and J usage is TRBJ2-1; 7 bases line up with TRBD2. In germline, CDR1 is SGHRS, CDR2 YFSETQ. There are 14 residues in the CDR3. The V and J ends lost 0 bases and 7 bases, in that order; junction bases with no gene match: 4. In DNA form, the CDR3 reads TGCGCCAGCAGCTTGGAACTAGCGCGAAATGAGCAGTTCTTC. Translation gives CASSLELARNEQFF.

Worth noting for this clone: In the same sample, other DNA sequences code for this CDR3. The V and J genes are TRBV28 and TRBJ2-3; 7 bases are a match to TRBD2. The CDR3 runs to 13 residues. Unmatched junction bases numbered 4, after V lost 7 bases and J lost 3 bases. Germline CDR1 MDHEN, CDR2 SYDVKM. The CDR3 reads CASKGGSTDTQYF. The CDR3 DNA is TGTGCCAGCAAGGGCGGGAGTACAGATACGCAGTATTTT.

This sequence joins TRBV28 and TRBJ2-5, with 10 nucleotides matching TRBD2. This CDR3 has 17 residues. The germline V gene has CDR1 MDHEN and CDR2 SYDVKM. The junction had 9 bases not matched to a gene; V was cut back by 3 bases and J by 2 bases. The CDR3 bases are TGTGCCAGCAGTTTCCCGTCTAGCGGGGGAGGGCAAGAGACCCAGTACTTC. Residues: CASSFPSSGGGQETQYF.

The CDR3 loop is CASEREAGANVLTF. The CDR3 DNA follows: TGTGCCAGCGAGAGGGAGGCTGGGGCCAACGTCCTGACTTTC. The chain combines TRBV2 with TRBJ2-6; weak D call: TRBD2 (6 bases). The length of the CDR3 is 14 residues. The ends were cut back, 8 bases at V and 2 bases at J, with 10 bases in the middle. Germline lookup yields CDR1 SNHLY and CDR2 FYNNEI. Full variable domain (remainder filled in from reference TRBV2 and TRBJ2-6): EPEVTQTPSHQVTQMGQEVILRCVPISNHLYFYWYRQILGQKVEFLVSFYNNEISEKSEIFDDQFSVERPDGSNFTLKIRSTKLEDSAMYFCASEREAGANVLTFGAGSRLTVL.

This chain joins TRBV28 and TRBJ1-2, with 9 bases aligning to TRBD1. CDR3 size: 14 residues. CDR1 and CDR2 from the germline V gene are MDHEN and SYDVKM. The V gene end was trimmed by 3 bases and the J gene end by 8 bases; junction bases not matched to a gene: 7. The CDR3 loop reads CASSFTGQGIGYTF. CDR3 sequence (DNA): TGTGCCAGCAGTTTTACAGGACAGGGGATCGGCTACACCTTC.

This rearrangement joins TRBV12-5 to TRBJ1-3; weak D call: TRBD1 (6 bases). Looked up from germline, CDR1 is LGHNT and CDR2 is FRNRAP. The V and J ends lost 3 bases and 4 bases respectively, with 10 bases between them. CDR3 length equals 14 residues. CDR3 sequence: CASGFGGPGNTIYF. The CDR3 DNA sequence: TGTGCTAGTGGTTTCGGGGGGCCAGGAAACACCATATATTTT.

The chain has TRBV2 and TRBJ1-2; TRBD1 aligns across 7 bases. Germline trimming cut 0 bases from V and 3 bases from J; bases unmatched to any gene: 7. The germline V gene has CDR1 SNHLY and CDR2 FYNNEI. The CDR3 is made up of 16 amino acids. CDR3 in amino acids: CASSEARQGGDYGYTF. The CDR3 bases are TGTGCCAGCAGTGAAGCACGACAGGGCGGCGACTATGGCTACACCTTC.

This clone was observed a few times. The gene calls are TRBV7-3 and TRBJ2-2; 8 bases align to TRBD1. The germline V gene has CDR1 SGHTA and CDR2 FQGTGA. This CDR3 spans 14 amino acids. J lost 4 bases, V lost 6 bases, and 4 bases had no gene match. This CDR3 is CASRTTGGTGELFF. The CDR3 DNA follows: TGTGCCAGCAGGACCACAGGGGGCACCGGGGAGCTGTTTTTT.

The gene calls are TRBV27 and TRBJ2-6; D may be TRBD1 (5 bases). With 6 bases removed from V and 4 bases from J, the gap between germline ends came to 7 bases. Germline assignment: CDR1 MNHEY and CDR2 SMNVEV (reference sequence). The length of the CDR3 is 13 residues. The CDR3 sequence: CASRGQGANVLTF. CDR3 sequence (DNA): TGTGCCAGCAGGGGGCAAGGGGCCAACGTCCTGACTTTC.

V is TRBV27 and J is TRBJ2-2; 8 bases are a match to TRBD1. V lost 3 bases, J lost 7 bases, and 7 bases stayed unmatched. This CDR3 region has 15 residues. Germline V gene sequence: CDR1 MNHEY, CDR2 SMNVEV (reference sequence). CDR3 amino acids: CASSFTDRAVGELFF. In DNA form, the CDR3 reads TGTGCCAGCAGTTTTACGGACAGGGCGGTCGGGGAGCTGTTTTTT.

This sequence joins TRBV21-1 and TRBJ2-7; the listed D gene, TRBD2, was not tested against the DNA. TRBV21-1 is a listed pseudogene. The CDR3 spans 15 residues. The CDR3 is CASSKGGSGTYEQYF. CDR3 nucleotides: TGTGCCAGCAGCAAAGGCGGGTCGGGGACCTACGAGCAGTACTTC.

This clone was picked up a small number of times. The rearrangement joins TRBV9 to TRBJ1-1, with D unclear. The CDR3 covers 13 residues. V was cut by 2 bases and J by 5 bases, with 10 bases left in between. CDR1 and CDR2 from the germline V gene are SGDLS and YYNGEE. The CDR3 DNA sequence: TGTGCCAGCAGCGTGATACGGGGTACTGAAGCTTTCTTT. Translated, it gives CASSVIRGTEAFF.

CDR3 amino acids: CASSMTPTYEQYF. The CDR3 nucleotides read TGTGCCAGCAGCATGACACCTACCTACGAGCAGTACTTC. The V call is TRBV7-9, the J call TRBJ2-7; D not resolved. Trimming removed 5 bases from V and 2 bases from J, with 10 bases in between. CDR1 and CDR2 (germline): SEHNR, FQNEAQ (reference sequence). This CDR3 region has 13 residues.

For the CDR3, the DNA is TGTGCCAGCAGTTTATCAGGGGGCGCGGATGAGCAGTACTTC. This gives the protein CASSLSGGADEQYF. The rearrangement joins TRBV28 to TRBJ2-7; 8 bases fit TRBD1. Germline values: CDR1 MDHEN, CDR2 SYDVKM. CDR3 length: 14 amino acids. V was pared by 1 base and J by 7 bases, with 6 bases of the junction left unmatched.

This chain uses TRBV30 with TRBJ2-3; TRBD1 might be the D (5 bases). The V and J ends lost 5 bases and 6 bases respectively, with 15 bases between them. This CDR3 is built from 13 residues. The germline V gene has CDR1 GTSNPN and CDR2 SVGIG (reference sequence). CDR3 sequence reads: CAWVLTGADTQYF. The DNA of the CDR3 is TGTGCCTGGGTTCTTACAGGAGCCGATACGCAGTATTTT.

V and J are TRBV4-1 and TRBJ2-3, with D perhaps matching TRBD2 (6 bases). This CDR3 is built from 15 residues. V lost 1 base and J 5 bases, leaving 13 bases between the germline ends. CDR1 and CDR2 from the germline V gene are MGHRA and YSYEKL. For the CDR3, the DNA is TGCGCCAGCAGCCAAGCATCGGCTAGCGTAGATACGCAGTATTTT. This sequence encodes CASSQASASVDTQYF.

CDR3 sequence: CASSRGRSTDTQYF. The CDR3 DNA sequence: TGTGCCAGCAGCCGAGGGAGGAGCACAGATACGCAGTATTTT. The chain links TRBV5-5 to TRBJ2-3, with D possibly matching TRBD2 (6 bases). Trimming took 4 bases from V and 0 from J, leaving 9 bases between them. Germline CDR1 is SGHKS and CDR2 is YYEKEE (reference sequence). The CDR3 is made up of 14 amino acids.

This clone was seen a single time. This chain uses TRBV6-1 with TRBJ2-1, with D perhaps TRBD2 (7 bases). The germline V and J ends were trimmed by 7 bases and 5 bases, with 18 bases remaining between them. CDR3 size: 15 residues. Germline V lookup: CDR1 MNHNS, CDR2 SASEGT. CDR3 nucleotides: TGTGCCAGCACCTGGGGGGGGCTTCCTAACAATGAGCAGTTCTTC. Amino acid sequence: CASTWGGLPNNEQFF.

This rearrangement joins TRBV7-2 to TRBJ1-1, with D unclear. This CDR3 is 13 amino acids long. V dropped 4 bases and J dropped 1 base, with 7 bases sitting between them. Germline loops: CDR1 SGHTA, CDR2 FQGNSA. The CDR3 DNA reads as TGTGCCAGCAGCTCGATGGCGAACACTGAAGCTTTCTTT. This sequence encodes CASSSMANTEAFF. The full variable domain, with the rest looked up from reference TRBV7-2 and TRBJ1-1, is GAGVSQSPSNKVTEKGKDVELRCDPISGHTALYWYRQSLGQGLEFLIYFQGNSAPDKSGLPSDRFSAERTGGSVSTLTIQRTQQEDSAVYLCASSSMANTEAFFGQGTRLTVV.

The chain recombines TRBV5-6 with TRBJ2-3; 12 bases map to TRBD2. This CDR3 is 15 amino acids long. Looked up from germline, CDR1 is SGHDT and CDR2 is YYEEEE. With 0 bases clipped from V and 4 bases from J, the junction kept 0 bases outside the gene matches. In nucleotides, the CDR3 is TGTGCCAGCAGCTTGGGACTAGCGGGAGCAGATACGCAGTATTTT. This sequence encodes CASSLGLAGADTQYF.

The chain is built from TRBV6-5 and TRBJ2-2, with 13 nucleotides matching TRBD2. The CDR3 is 15 amino acids. V lost 5 bases, J lost 9 bases, and 6 bases stayed unmatched. Germline V gene lookup returns CDR1 MNHEY and CDR2 SVGAGI. The DNA for the CDR3 is TGTGCCAGCAGTCTCCGGACTAGCGGGAGTTGGGAGCTGTTTTTT. Translating gives CASSLRTSGSWELFF.

This clone appeared a single time. The chain has TRBV2 and TRBJ2-1; possible D gene TRBD1, 5 bases. Trimming removed 7 bases from V and 0 bases from J, with 10 bases in between. Germline CDR1 and CDR2: SNHLY and FYNNEI. CDR3 length equals 14 residues. The CDR3 region is CASKGAPSYNEQFF. CDR3 DNA sequence: TGTGCCAGCAAAGGGGCCCCCTCCTACAATGAGCAGTTCTTC.

V and J are TRBV2 and TRBJ2-7, with D possibly TRBD2 on 7 matching bases. V was shortened by 6 bases and J by 6 bases, with 12 bases between the two germline ends. CDR3 length: 12 amino acids. CDR1 is SNHLY and CDR2 is FYNNEI in the germline V gene. This CDR3 reads CASRSGGPEQYF. As DNA, the CDR3 is TGTGCCAGCAGGTCCGGGGGGCCCGAGCAGTACTTC. Full variable domain (remainder filled in from reference TRBV2 and TRBJ2-7): EPEVTQTPSHQVTQMGQEVILRCVPISNHLYFYWYRQILGQKVEFLVSFYNNEISEKSEIFDDQFSVERPDGSNFTLKIRSTKLEDSAMYFCASRSGGPEQYFGPGTRLTVT.

CDR3 amino acids: CASSLRGPDTQYF. The CDR3 coding sequence is TGTGCCAGCAGTTTAAGGGGCCCGGATACGCAGTATTTT. This chain joins TRBV27 and TRBJ2-3, with D possibly matching TRBD1 (5 bases). The CDR3 totals 13 residues. V was shortened by 2 bases and J by 6 bases, with 9 bases between the two germline ends. Germline CDR1 is MNHEY and CDR2 is SMNVEV (reference sequence).

This clone came up once. This chain joins TRBV5-8 and TRBJ2-7, with 12 bases aligning to TRBD2. This CDR3 region has 17 residues. Per the germline V gene, CDR1 is SGHTS and CDR2 is YDEGEE. J gave up 6 bases and V 0 bases, and 10 bases lay outside the gene matches. Written as DNA, the CDR3 is TGTGCCAGCAGCTTGGCCCAGTTGTGGACTAGCGGGACCGAGCAGTACTTC. Translation: CASSLAQLWTSGTEQYF.

This rearrangement joins TRBV9 to TRBJ2-1; 8 positions match TRBD2. Trimming cost V 1 base and J 0 bases; bases outside gene matches: 6. CDR1 SGDLS and CDR2 YYNGEE come from the germline V gene. The CDR3 totals 17 residues. The CDR3 loop is CASSVLGSGNSYNEQFF. The DNA of the CDR3 is TGTGCCAGCAGCGTATTAGGTAGCGGGAACTCCTACAATGAGCAGTTCTTC. Full variable domain (remainder filled in from reference TRBV9 and TRBJ2-1): DSGVTQTPKHLITATGQRVTLRCSPRSGDLSVYWYQQSLDQGLQFLIQYYNGEERAKGNILERFSAQQFPDLHSELNLSSLELGDSALYFCASSVLGSGNSYNEQFFGPGTRLTVL.

V is TRBV6-1 and J is TRBJ1-5, with D possibly matching TRBD1 (5 bases). CDR3 size: 15 residues. Germline V gene sequence: CDR1 MNHNS, CDR2 SASEGT. V lost 5 bases and J lost 4, with 15 bases in between. This CDR3 is CASSPWDSENQPQHF. The DNA of the CDR3 is TGTGCCAGCAGTCCTTGGGACTCGGAAAATCAGCCCCAGCATTTT.